This is a list of T cell receptor beta chains from one sample in a study of cytomegalovirus exposure and HLA in healthy donors. Some clones are missing from TCRdb's copy, which holds only in-frame ones; the method was immunoSEQ multiplex PCR. The sample shows about 99,000 clones, 79% of them seen only once. Input material: PBMCs. Receptors were obtained from a man between 45 and 60 years old in good health and CMV-seropositive. Both conserved end residues are part of each CDR3. The order of the fields is J gene, D gene, V gene, clone size, CDR3 DNA, CDR3 protein. D genes are given only for firm matches. Size tells how often a clone was seen (once, few, many) or the class of an expanded clone, and some rows leave it out.

TRBJ2-7	-	TRBV27	-	TGTGCCAGCAGTACCTCCAGGGACTTGGCCTTGTACGAGCAGTACTTC	CASSTSRDLALYEQYF
TRBJ1-5	TRBD1	TRBV28	once	TGTGCCAGCAGAGGACAGGGTACCGATCAGCCCCAGCATTTT	CASRGQGTDQPQHF
TRBJ2-1	TRBD2	TRBV28	-	TGTGCCAGCAGTCCGACTAGCGGGGCCTACAATGAGCAGTTCTTC	CASSPTSGAYNEQFF
TRBJ2-7	TRBD2	TRBV2	-	TGTGCCAGCAGTCCTAGTAGCGGGAGTGAGCAGTACTTC	CASSPSSGSEQYF
TRBJ2-7	TRBD2	TRBV7-2	-	TGTGCCAGCAGCTCGAGCCGGACTAGCTCCTACGAGCAGTACTTC	CASSSSRTSSYEQYF
TRBJ2-7	-	TRBV5-1	-	TGCGCCAGCAGCTTGACAGACCCCAGCTACGAGCAGTACTTC	CASSLTDPSYEQYF
TRBJ2-7	TRBD1	TRBV18	-	TGTGCCAGCTCACCGGGACAGGGGGCTTCTTACGAGCAGTACTTC	CASSPGQGASYEQYF
TRBJ2-7	TRBD2	TRBV30	-	TGTGCCTGGAGTATAGCGGGAACATACTCCTACGAGCAGTACTTC	CAWSIAGTYSYEQYF
TRBJ1-3	-	TRBV28	-	TGTGCCAGCAGTTCCCAGACAGGAGGAAGTATGTACACTGGAAACACCATATATTTT	CASSSQTGGSMYTGNTIYF
TRBJ2-5	-	TRBV7-7	-	TGTGCCAGCAGCTTCAGGGAGGTGGGGGAGACCCAGTACTTC	CASSFREVGETQYF
TRBJ2-1	-	TRBV11-2	-	TGTGCCAGCAGCTTAAGATCTCCCAAAGCGGAAACCACCTACAATGAGCAGTTCTTC	CASSLRSPKAETTYNEQFF
TRBJ2-4	-	TRBV30	-	TGTGCCTGGAGTGTGGCACTAGCTCAGTACTTC	CAWSVALAQYF
TRBJ2-7	-	TRBV27	-	TGTGCCAGTTCCCCCGGGGGTAGGGCCACCGAGCAGTACTTC	CASSPGGRATEQYF
TRBJ1-4	TRBD1	TRBV5-8	-	TGTGCCAGCATTATCGGACAGGGGTCTGAAAAACTGTTTTTT	CASIIGQGSEKLFF
TRBJ2-7	TRBD2	TRBV19	-	TGTACCCCCCGGGAGGGCCTGAGTAACGAGCAGTACTTC	CTPREGLSNEQYF
TRBJ2-4	TRBD2	TRBV7-2	-	TGTGCCAGCAGCTTAAGACCGGGACTAGCGGGATCGGTTGGGTACTTC	CASSLRPGLAGSVGYF
TRBJ2-3	TRBD2	TRBV28	-	TGTGCCAGCAGCAAGAGCGGGAGGGGCACAGATACGCAGTATTTT	CASSKSGRGTDTQYF
TRBJ1-2	-	TRBV9	-	TGTGCCAGCAGCGTGGTGACAGTTCCCTATGGCTACACCTTC	CASSVVTVPYGYTF
TRBJ2-1	-	TRBV10-3	-	TGTGCCATCAGTGAGTCGGGGCAGGGGGGCGATGAGCAGTTCTTC	CAISESGQGGDEQFF
TRBJ1-1	-	TRBV15	-	TGTGCCACCAGCAGAGATTCCGTCTTTCGGGGGTCGAGCACTGAAGCTTTCTTT	CATSRDSVFRGSSTEAFF
TRBJ2-7	-	TRBV19	-	TGTGCCAGTAGCCAGGGTCAGGCCTACGAGCAGTACTTC	CASSQGQAYEQYF
TRBJ2-5	TRBD1	TRBV5-1	once	TGCGCCAGCAGCTACCGGGACAGAGAGACCCAGTACTTC	CASSYRDRETQYF
TRBJ2-7	TRBD1	TRBV28	-	TGTGCCAGCAGTCCTTCTGGGGGACAGGGGGCCTACGAGCAGTACTTC	CASSPSGGQGAYEQYF
TRBJ2-7	-	TRBV7-9	-	TGTGCCAGCAGCCCTCGGCGGGCGGGACGCAACGAGCAGTACTTC	CASSPRRAGRNEQYF
TRBJ2-7	TRBD2	TRBV5-1	-	TGCGCCAGCAGCTTCCTAGCGGGAGGAGATTACGAGCAGTACTTC	CASSFLAGGDYEQYF
TRBJ2-7	TRBD1	TRBV5-4	-	TGTGCCAGCAGCGAGACAGGGTTGCAGAACGAGCAGTACTTC	CASSETGLQNEQYF
TRBJ2-1	TRBD2	TRBV29-1	-	TGCAGCACAACAACCGGGACTAGCGGGAGTTGGTACAATGAGCAGTTCTTC	CSTTTGTSGSWYNEQFF
TRBJ1-1	-	TRBV5-1	-	TGCGCCAGCAGTTCCGGGTACACTGAAGCTTTCTTT	CASSSGYTEAFF
TRBJ1-1	-	TRBV7-3	once	TGTGCCAGCAGCTTAACACAGAACACTGAAGCTTTCTTT	CASSLTQNTEAFF
TRBJ2-2	-	TRBV5-1	-	TGCGCCAGCACCGGGGGGAACACCGGGGAGCTGTTTTTT	CASTGGNTGELFF
TRBJ2-7	-	TRBV6-6	-	TGTGCCAGCAGTTACTCGTTCCTACCGGAGGAGCAGTACTTC	CASSYSFLPEEQYF
TRBJ2-1	TRBD2	TRBV7-2	-	TGTGCCAGCAGCTTAGTAGGGACTAGCCGATACAATGAGCAGTTCTTC	CASSLVGTSRYNEQFF
TRBJ1-1	-	TRBV7-9	few	TGTTCCAGCAGCCACGACAGCCACACTGAAGCTTTCTTT	CSSSHDSHTEAFF
TRBJ1-5	TRBD1	TRBV28	-	TGTGCCAGCAGTTTTCAACAGGGGCCTCAGCCCCAGCATTTT	CASSFQQGPQPQHF
TRBJ1-2	-	TRBV5-8	-	TGTGCCAGCCGGAGGCTAGTTGGCTATGGCTACACCTTC	CASRRLVGYGYTF
TRBJ2-4	TRBD1	TRBV6-1	-	TGTGCCAGCAGTGCGACAGGGTATATTCAGTACTTC	CASSATGYIQYF
TRBJ1-4	-	TRBV2	once	TGTGCCAGCGACAACGTCCCTAATGAAAAACTGTTTTTT	CASDNVPNEKLFF
TRBJ2-3	-	TRBV20-1	-	TGCAGTGCCCCGATAGCAGATACGCAGTATTTT	CSAPIADTQYF
TRBJ2-7	TRBD1	TRBV30	few	TGTGCCTGGGGGGACAGGCCCCACGAGCAGTACTTC	CAWGDRPHEQYF
TRBJ2-1	-	TRBV6-4	few	TGTGCCAGCAGTGACTCGTCGTCTAGCCCCAATGAGCAGTTCTTC	CASSDSSSSPNEQFF
TRBJ1-5	-	TRBV7-9	-	TGTTCCAGCAGCTTCGCGACAGCCGGCGGAAGCAATCAGCCCCAGCATTTT	CSSSFATAGGSNQPQHF
TRBJ1-1	TRBD1	TRBV5-1	-	TGCGCCAGCAGCCAAACGATAGGGACAGCTCTAGACACTGAAGCTTTCTTT	CASSQTIGTALDTEAFF
TRBJ2-3	TRBD1	TRBV11-3	-	TGTGCCAGCAGCGCAGGGGGCGGAAACACAGATACGCAGTATTTT	CASSAGGGNTDTQYF
TRBJ2-2	TRBD2	TRBV30	-	TGTGCCTGGGAAGGCCCCAGAAGACGGAGCGGGGCCGGGGAGCTGTTTTTT	CAWEGPRRRSGAGELFF
TRBJ1-5	-	TRBV30	-	TGTGCCTGGAGCGTGGGTGGGGGCGGCAATCAGCCCCAGCATTTT	CAWSVGGGGNQPQHF
TRBJ2-7	-	TRBV18	once	TGTGCCAGCTCACCATCTCGAGTCTACGAGCAGTACTTC	CASSPSRVYEQYF
TRBJ2-2	-	TRBV6-8	-	TGTGCCAGCAGTTACACCTCGGTTATTGACGGGGAGCTGTTTTTT	CASSYTSVIDGELFF
TRBJ2-2	-	TRBV11-2	-	TGTGCCAGCAGCTTAGACGGCACCGGGGAGCTGTTTTTT	CASSLDGTGELFF
TRBJ1-2	TRBD1	TRBV19	-	TGTGCCAGTAGTACACGACAGGGGGAACTCTATGGCTACACCTTC	CASSTRQGELYGYTF
TRBJ2-7	TRBD1	TRBV12-5	-	TGTGCTAGTGGTTTGGGGACAGGGTTTCACGAGCAGTACTTC	CASGLGTGFHEQYF
TRBJ1-2	-	TRBV4-1	-	TGCGCCAGCAGCCAATTAGGACTGTACTACACCTTC	CASSQLGLYYTF
TRBJ2-1	TRBD2	TRBV9	-	TGTGCCAGCAGCGTCAGCGGGAAGGACAATGAGCAGTTCTTC	CASSVSGKDNEQFF
TRBJ2-7	TRBD2	TRBV19	few	TGTGCCAGTAGTATAACGGCTAGCGGGACAACCTACGAGCAGTACTTC	CASSITASGTTYEQYF
TRBJ2-7	TRBD2	TRBV10-3	-	TGTGCCATCAGTGGGACTAGCGGGACCTCCAACGAGCAGTACTTC	CAISGTSGTSNEQYF
TRBJ2-7	TRBD2	TRBV10-3	-	TGTGCCATCACTCCAGCGGGAGGGGGGGGCTACGAGCAGTACTTC	CAITPAGGGGYEQYF
TRBJ2-1	TRBD2	TRBV30	-	TGTGCCTGGAGTGTCACCCGGGAGGGCCTGTTCTTC	CAWSVTREGLFF
TRBJ2-1	-	TRBV6-4	-	TGTGCCAGCAGTGACTCGGCAGGCCCTCGCTCCTACAATGAGCAGTTCTTC	CASSDSAGPRSYNEQFF